This TCR beta chain was sequenced during a study of cytomegalovirus exposure and HLA in healthy donors (dated by TCRdb to between 2016 and 2019). General notes on the study: According to an earlier analysis of around 600 of the donors, 150 million to 200 million T cells yielded 90 million to 140 million unique TCR beta sequences and approximately 300 Gb of sequence data. A later genetic analysis took genome-wide SNP genotypes for about three fifths of the 666 donors and used that subset as a discovery cohort. Both class I and class II loci were covered by HLA typing, at four-digit resolution. To study patterns of TCR occurrence, a later analysis re-analyzed previously published TCR beta repertoires from around 700 donors and added high-resolution HLA genotyping. In an earlier analysis of over 550 of the donors, high-throughput TCR beta sequencing was used to judge whether each TCR beta V gene segment behaved as functional or pseudogenic. The genetic ancestry cluster associated with self-reported Caucasian donors included roughly four fifths of the 300 to 450 genotyped donors. An early release covering roughly 640 HLA-typed donors comprised approximately 290 gigabases of sequencing data and tens of millions of unique TCR sequences. A separate validation cohort of 90 to 150 different subjects was used in addition to the roughly 700-subject first cohort. The study aimed to test whether cataloging public T cell receptors could reveal signatures of past pathogen exposure. Among about 360 genotyped donors of the cohort, an average of 235,054 unique TCR beta nucleotide sequences were sequenced per donor, about a sixth of them non-productive. A handful of DR-DQ haplotypes were handled as single units for association and clustering because linkage in the cohort was strong. The T cell repertoires of 666 subjects were profiled by immunosequencing and related to cytomegalovirus serostatus. The study combined high-throughput TCR immunosequencing, statistical association of individual TCRs with disease status, and machine learning to predict cytomegalovirus infection status. Donor age, sex, ethnicity and CMV serostatus were compiled together with the repertoire data. In the later analysis, no new phenotypic data were used to find candidate immune exposures; instead, reliance was placed on TCR beta sequences and their occurrence across donors. Every repertoire in the discovery cohort had been generated on one and the same sequencing platform. The number of donors typed differed by locus, with about 629-630 for A, B, C, DRB1 and DQB1, 522 for DQA1, over 600 for DPA1, and under 490 for DPB1.

Libraries were made using the immunoSEQ multiplex PCR assay. The multiplex PCR relied on a mix of 60 forward primers for TCR Vbeta segments and 13 reverse primers for TCR Jbeta segments. A multiplex PCR assay on genomic DNA amplified the CDR3 region of rearranged TCR beta genes. On the Illumina HiSeq System, the amplified TCR beta libraries were sequenced as 87-base-pair reads. The authors' pipeline ran thus. A later analysis tallied about 77 million unique TCR beta chains across the 666 repertoires, and approximately 11 million of those chains were shared by two or more donors. A nearest-neighbor algorithm error-corrected the raw reads and collapsed the reads into unique sequences, merging closely related sequences to remove PCR and sequencing errors. To assign V, D and J gene segments, CDR3 sequences were aligned to IMGT reference sequences. For a sequence to be retained, a match of at least six nucleotides to both a V gene segment and a J gene segment was required. A rearrangement counted as productive if the CDR3 had no stop codons and remained in frame with V and J, and every other rearrangement counted as non-productive. CDR3 was defined according to IMGT convention as the region running from the second conserved V-encoded cysteine to the conserved J-encoded phenylalanine. In an earlier analysis of roughly 610 of the donors, sequences lacking an unambiguous match to a single V gene segment were excluded. An earlier analysis of a few hundred of the donors called V segments functional above 56.7% productive rearrangements and segregating when the between-donor standard deviation exceeded 5%. A statistical classification framework was developed to diagnose cytomegalovirus status using the catalog of TCR beta chain sequences. In a later analysis, TCR nucleotide sequences were compared against IMGT/GENE-DB human TR gene sequences so that V and J genes could be assigned. In a later analysis, CDR3 sequences and most-parsimonious VDJ recombination scenarios were assigned using the TCRdist pipeline. In a later analysis, every TCR beta chain was defined by the combination of its CDR3 amino acid sequence and its V-gene family, and reads without a unique V-gene family were dropped. To address suspected cross-contamination and a sequencing artifact, a later analysis removed several hundred highly shared, low-generation-probability nucleotide sequences. In a later analysis, a clonal expansion index was calculated for each public chain from normalized within-repertoire ranks of inferred template counts. A later analysis computed generation probabilities with a VDJ recombination model fitted to out-of-frame rearrangements, and checked the results against IGoR. In a later analysis, TCR-TCR, TCR-HLA and TCR-CMV co-occurrence was scored with hypergeometric tests, and a repertoire-size bias correction was applied to TCR pairs. To estimate false discovery rates, a later analysis permuted the HLA or CMV assignments 20 times. In a later analysis, co-occurring TCRs were grouped using DBSCAN, with TCRdist sequence similarity added in when clustering inside HLA-allele-positive subsets. Repertoires with fewer than 30,000 or more than 120,000 public chains, plus five repertoires with anomalous nucleotide sharing, were excluded from co-occurrence clustering. TCRdb stores this immuneACCESS table with in-frame sequences only. Part of the clones is absent; in the studies checked, under half of the shortfall reflects unresolved V genes, and no reason is known for the rest. D and trimming come from the DNA, and the V and J calls and clone size come from that table. The sample table records around 230,000 clones; more than 75% of these occur just once. Roughly 6% of the sample is held by the ten biggest clonotypes.

The cohort comprised more than 550 healthy bone marrow donors. All cohort members were sampled while nominally healthy, although unrecorded immune exposures were likely present. The donor was CMV seropositive and belonged to the group of 250 to 300 seropositive cohort members. A peripheral blood sample was collected from each donor, and TCR beta sequencing was performed on peripheral blood mononuclear cells. The Qiagen DNeasy Blood Extraction Kit was used to extract genomic DNA from the blood cell samples. A note on this clone: It lacks a known antigen. Nothing much larger sits one base from this clone, and base qualities are not available.

The CDR1 and CDR2 encoded by the germline V gene (reference sequence) are LNHDA and SQIVND. Trimming removed 7 bases from V and 9 bases from J, leaving 13 bases between the germline ends. The CDR3 goes from the cysteine to the phenylalanine over 13 residues. Only CDR3 DNA is held: 39 bases, read in frame from base 1. Results and caveats for the whole study, not just this receptor: A later analysis associated 15,000 to 20,000 TCR beta sequences with specific HLA alleles at a false discovery rate of 0.05. A group of highly shared sequence variants was considered likely to be a technical artifact of the sequencing pipeline. A further reported finding was that TCR beta sequences accurately predicted the HLA-A and HLA-B alleles for most subjects in the first cohort. When HLA alleles, especially DR and DQ, strongly co-occurred, TCR associations were difficult to assign to individual alleles. A later genetic analysis associated a missense DCLRE1C variant with V-gene and J-gene trimming of TCR beta chains, and an independent cohort replicated the association. In a later analysis, several top co-occurrence clusters were reported to appear linked to parvovirus B19, influenza, CMV and Epstein-Barr virus. In a later analysis, the rate of TCR association differed among HLA loci, with DRB1 alleles having the most associated TCRs and HLA-C alleles having the fewest. The 87-base-pair reads could not distinguish some IMGT-functional V segments, including TRBV6-2 and TRBV6-3, so those segments were excluded. HLA typing was unavailable for some donors at each locus, so association tests used only the typed subset. A few of the identified cytomegalovirus-associated TCR beta chains were confirmed in vitro to be specific for cytomegalovirus antigens. It was suggested by the authors that the approach could potentially be generalized to other disease states and immunological phenotypes. Compared with equally common non-associated chains, HLA-associated TCR beta chains in a later analysis were more clonally expanded and had lower generation probabilities. Linkage disequilibrium might explain the correlated functional status among segregating V segments, but an unknown experimental factor could not be ruled out. A later genetic analysis reported fewer N-insertions in productive TCRs among donors in an Asian-associated ancestry cluster than the approximately 670-donor mean. Only TCR beta chains were sequenced in this cohort, and the absence of alpha or paired-chain data limited detectable features. The classifier was reported to diagnose cytomegalovirus status with high specificity and sensitivity in both the original cohort and the validation cohort. Because counts were too low, roughly 17 rarely observed V segments, including chromosome 9 orphons, were left out of the earlier analysis of a few hundred of the donors. The study gave a list of 150 to 200 TCR beta chains associated with cytomegalovirus. Most TCR sequences were seen in very few donors, while some public TCRs were found in many individuals. Immune exposure information for the cohort was limited to CMV serostatus. The presence/absence analyses assumed that sequencing depth was roughly uniform across donors, and that assumption may not be true. In a later analysis, most CMV-associated TCR beta chains were found to appear HLA-restricted, with HLA associations seemingly driven largely by CMV exposure. Broadly in line with IMGT annotations, most TCR beta V segments showed up in productive rearrangements about 90% or about 30% of the time in an earlier analysis of approximately 600 of the donors.

The source material was PBMCs. The clonotype was recovered from a man aged 40-55 years in good health and CMV-seropositive. This sequence uses TRBV19 and TRBJ1-6; the D gene is possibly TRBD1, with 5 bases matching. The DNA sequence is as follows: TGTGCCAGTACGCCAGGGTGGCCTTCACCCCTCCACTTT. Its translation reads: CASTPGWPSPLHF.